This is a list of T cell receptor beta chains from one sample in a study of blood T cells in healthy people across ages. One entry per CDR3 protein, called by TCRdb with MiXCR from the 5' RACE reads. Of over 500,000 distinct CDR3 sequences listed, roughly half are singletons. The sample comprised blood. These receptors were taken from a woman older than 75 in good health. Each CDR3 is given with its conserved first and last residue. D genes are given only for firm matches. The size field is filled for only some rows; it gives once, few, many or a size class.

abundance	j_gene	d_gene	v_gene	CDR3aa	CDR3nt
NA	TRBJ2-5	NA	TRBV9	CASSDPRGGVYNEQYF	TGTGCCAGCAGCGACCCGAGGGGGGGCGTTTACAATGAGCAGTACTTC
many	TRBJ2-1	NA	TRBV29-1	CSVGGGTWNEQFF	TGCAGCGTCGGAGGCGGGACGTGGAATGAGCAGTTCTTC
NA	TRBJ2-1	NA	TRBV11-2	CASSSPGKETQFF	TGTGCCAGCAGCAGCCCAGGAAAAGAGACCCAGTTCTTC
NA	TRBJ2-7	NA	TRBV28	CASSLVRADEQYF	TGTGCCAGCAGTTTGGTCAGGGCGGACGAGCAGTACTTC
NA	TRBJ2-3	NA	TRBV14	CASSQARPDTQYF	TGTGCCAGCAGCCAGGCCCGGCCAGATACGCAGTATTTT
NA	TRBJ2-2	TRBD1	TRBV12-3/TRBV12-4	CASGTGRHGELFF	TGTGCCAGCGGGACAGGGAGACACGGGGAGCTGTTTTTT
few	TRBJ1-5	NA	TRBV29-1	CSVGNRDGQPQHF	TGCAGCGTTGGTAATAGGGACGGTCAGCCCCAGCATTTT
many	TRBJ2-1	TRBD2	TRBV12-3/TRBV12-4	CASRAGPVNEQFF	TGTGCCAGCAGAGCGGGACCCGTCAATGAGCAGTTCTTC
NA	TRBJ2-5	TRBD1	TRBV10-3	CAIRSRDRGFEQYF	TGTGCCATCAGGAGCCGGGACAGGGGGTTTGAGCAGTACTTC
NA	TRBJ2-3	NA	TRBV7-9	CASSVEQPDTQYF	TGTGCCAGCAGCGTAGAACAGCCAGATACGCAGTATTTT
many	TRBJ2-7	NA	TRBV20-1	CSARDVGSTYEQYF	TGCAGTGCTAGAGATGTGGGATCTACCTACGAGCAGTACTTC
many	TRBJ2-1	TRBD2	TRBV7-9	CASSSATSGMGNEQFF	TGTGCCAGCAGCTCGGCGACTAGCGGGATGGGCAATGAGCAGTTCTTC
NA	TRBJ1-2	NA	TRBV3-1	CASSQDVTKIGPTGKHYGYTF	TGTGCCAGCAGCCAAGATGTCACCAAAATCGGGCCAACAGGGAAACACTATGGCTACACCTTC
NA	TRBJ2-3	NA	TRBV6-1	CASSLRGGQASTDTQYF	TGTGCCAGCAGCTTGCGGGGCGGGCAGGCGAGCACAGATACGCAGTATTTT
many	TRBJ1-1	NA	TRBV20-1	CSAAWEGSTEAFF	TGCAGTGCAGCTTGGGAGGGGAGCACTGAAGCTTTCTTT
many	TRBJ1-5	TRBD1	TRBV12-3/TRBV12-4	CASSLGGTGGQPQHF	TGTGCCAGCAGTTTAGGGGGGACAGGGGGTCAGCCCCAGCATTTT
NA	TRBJ2-3	NA	TRBV28	CASSFGIQLITDTQYF	TGTGCCAGCAGTTTCGGAATCCAATTGATCACAGATACGCAGTATTTT
many	TRBJ2-1	NA	TRBV9	CASSATGLGEQFF	TGTGCCAGCAGCGCCACAGGGCTGGGTGAGCAGTTCTTC
NA	TRBJ1-2	NA	TRBV20-1	CSASLSPLGPNYGYTF	TGCAGTGCTAGCCTGTCCCCTCTCGGGCCGAACTATGGCTACACCTTC
NA	TRBJ2-5	TRBD2	TRBV12-3/TRBV12-4	CASSNRGGLASETQYF	TGTGCCAGCAGCAACCGGGGGGGCCTGGCTTCAGAGACCCAGTACTTC
NA	TRBJ2-7	NA	TRBV6-5	CASSDQLNRRYF	TGTGCCAGCAGTGACCAGTTGAACAGGCGGTACTTC
NA	TRBJ2-5	NA	TRBV12-3/TRBV12-4	CASSLVQRTAETQYF	TGTGCCAGCAGTTTAGTACAACGGACGGCGGAGACCCAGTACTTC
NA	TRBJ2-7	NA	TRBV28	CASGVGSYEQYF	TGTGCCAGCGGAGTCGGCTCCTACGAGCAGTACTTC
NA	TRBJ1-5	TRBD1	TRBV6-6	CASRGVPGQGSRPQHF	TGTGCCAGCAGGGGAGTGCCGGGACAGGGTTCCAGGCCCCAGCATTTT
many	TRBJ2-7	NA	TRBV9	CASSADVSWIYEQYF	TGTGCCAGCAGCGCGGACGTTTCCTGGATCTACGAGCAGTACTTC
few	TRBJ1-6	NA	TRBV28	CASSRSVASYNSPLHF	TGTGCCAGCAGTCGAAGCGTGGCCTCCTATAATTCACCCCTCCACTTT
NA	TRBJ2-7	TRBD2	TRBV20-1	CSAGTGASGGRLYEQYF	TGCAGTGCTGGAACTGGGGCTAGCGGGGGGCGTCTCTACGAGCAGTACTTC
NA	TRBJ2-7	NA	TRBV6-2/TRBV6-3	CASRPAIPSYEQYF	TGTGCCAGCAGGCCTGCGATTCCCTCCTACGAGCAGTACTTC
NA	TRBJ1-1	NA	TRBV20-1	CSAKDMNTEAFF	TGCAGTGCTAAAGACATGAACACTGAAGCTTTCTTT
NA	TRBJ2-1	NA	TRBV2	CASSEAPGTVYEQFF	TGTGCCAGCAGTGAAGCCCCCGGGACTGTCTACGAGCAGTTCTTC
NA	TRBJ2-7	NA	TRBV7-9	CASSFQPGQQYF	TGTGCCAGCAGCTTCCAACCGGGACAGCAGTACTTC
many	TRBJ2-3	NA	TRBV20-1	CSLRPPTDTQYF	TGCAGTCTTCGCCCGCCCACAGATACGCAGTATTTT
many	TRBJ2-3	NA	TRBV27	CASSVADNTDTQYF	TGTGCCAGCAGTGTAGCGGATAACACAGATACGCAGTATTTT
many	TRBJ2-1	NA	TRBV7-3	CASSISLNEQFF	TGTGCCAGCAGCATAAGCCTCAATGAGCAGTTCTTC
NA	TRBJ1-1	NA	TRBV29-1	CSVLTGGTEAFF	TGCAGCGTCCTAACTGGGGGCACTGAAGCTTTCTTT
NA	TRBJ1-1	NA	TRBV10-3	CAISDLQGGTEAFF	TGTGCCATCAGTGACCTGCAGGGAGGCACTGAAGCTTTCTTT
once	TRBJ1-2	NA	TRBV25-1	CASSDGRHGYTF	TGTGCCAGCAGTGACGGACGTCATGGCTACACCTTC
once	TRBJ2-7	TRBD1	TRBV5-1	CASSFLGQGASYEQYF	TGCGCCAGCAGCTTCTTAGGACAGGGGGCATCCTACGAGCAGTACTTC
once	TRBJ1-2	NA	TRBV6-2/TRBV6-3	CASSYKGLGNYGYTF	TGTGCCAGCAGTTACAAAGGGCTGGGTAACTATGGCTACACCTTC
NA	TRBJ2-5	NA	TRBV27	CASSFVGGQETQYF	TGTGCCAGCAGTTTCGTAGGGGGACAAGAGACCCAGTACTTC
NA	TRBJ2-7	NA	TRBV7-9	CASTTGPLYEQYF	TGTGCCAGCACCACAGGGCCCCTCTACGAGCAGTACTTC
NA	TRBJ2-3	TRBD2	TRBV28	CASSLKLAGGGADTQYF	TGTGCCAGCAGTTTAAAGCTAGCGGGGGGCGGGGCAGATACGCAGTATTTT
NA	TRBJ2-5	NA	TRBV20-1	CSARAQQAYQKTQYF	TGCAGTGCTAGGGCCCAGCAAGCGTACCAAAAGACCCAGTACTTC
few	TRBJ2-2	NA	TRBV2	CASSTGELPGELFF	TGTGCCAGCAGTACGGGGGAGCTCCCCGGGGAGCTGTTTTTT
NA	TRBJ1-1	NA	TRBV20-1	CSARGTALNTEAFF	TGCAGTGCTAGGGGTACAGCTCTGAACACTGAAGCTTTCTTT
NA	TRBJ2-5	NA	TRBV20-1	CSARVKLAIYKQYF	TGCAGTGCTAGAGTCAAACTAGCAATCTACAAGCAGTACTTC
few	TRBJ2-7	TRBD2	TRBV7-2	CASSLVASGIGPREQYF	TGTGCCAGCAGCTTAGTCGCTAGCGGGATAGGACCGCGCGAGCAGTACTTC
NA	TRBJ2-5	NA	TRBV7-6	CASSLGTNPLLGTQYF	TGTGCCAGCAGCTTAGGGACTAACCCCTTACTAGGGACCCAGTACTTC
NA	TRBJ2-7	TRBD1	TRBV11-2	CASSLTGGTGDEQYF	TGTGCCAGCAGCTTAACAGGGGGGACTGGCGACGAGCAGTACTTC
NA	TRBJ2-3	TRBD2	TRBV9	CANSVVERGLDTQYF	TGTGCCAACAGCGTAGTCGAGCGGGGGCTAGATACGCAGTATTTT
NA	TRBJ2-5	TRBD1	TRBV5-1	CASSFRTGPEEAQYF	TGCGCCAGCAGCTTTCGGACAGGGCCAGAAGAGGCCCAGTACTTC
NA	TRBJ2-1	TRBD1	TRBV2	CASTRDSTLWQFF	TGTGCCAGCACCCGGGACAGTACGTTGTGGCAGTTCTTC
few	TRBJ2-3	NA	TRBV7-2	CASSLAASTQYF	TGTGCCAGCAGCTTAGCGGCGAGTACGCAGTATTTT
NA	TRBJ2-1	TRBD2	TRBV4-2	CASSQAGGSSYEQFF	TGTGCCAGCAGCCAAGCGGGGGGGTCCTCTTATGAGCAGTTCTTC
NA	TRBJ2-5	TRBD1	TRBV20-1	CSANTGTDLQETQYF	TGCAGTGCAAACACCGGGACAGACCTCCAAGAGACCCAGTACTTC